The clone carrying this T cell receptor (beta chain) was seen just once. The same CDR3 also results from other DNA sequences found in this sample. The sample comes from a study of T cells in localized non-small cell lung cancer. The germline CDR1 and CDR2 sequences are SEHNR and FQNEAQ (reference sequence). V was pared by 3 bases and J by 3 bases, with 9 bases between. CDR3 size: 14 residues. Assay used: immunoSEQ multiplex PCR; TCRdb lists only in-frame clones, some missing. Altogether about 12,000 clones are present, 84% being singletons, with the ten largest covering roughly 28%. V is TRBV7-9 and J is TRBJ1-5; D is possibly TRBD1 (5 bases). The TCR originated in a male donor aged 60 or over with stage I squamous cell lung carcinoma. The specimen was peripheral blood, collected before any cancer treatment. The CDR3 here is CASSLGQSNQPQHF. The CDR3 coding sequence is TGTGCCAGCAGCTTGGGGCAATCCAATCAGCCCCAGCATTTT. Based on the CDR3 plus reference TRBV7-9 and TRBJ1-5, the full variable domain is DTGVSQNPRHKITKRGQNVTFRCDPISEHNRLYWYRQTLGQGPEFLTYFQNEAQLEKSRLLSDRFSAERPKGSFSTLEIQRTEQGDSAMYLCASSLGQSNQPQHFGDGTRLSIL.